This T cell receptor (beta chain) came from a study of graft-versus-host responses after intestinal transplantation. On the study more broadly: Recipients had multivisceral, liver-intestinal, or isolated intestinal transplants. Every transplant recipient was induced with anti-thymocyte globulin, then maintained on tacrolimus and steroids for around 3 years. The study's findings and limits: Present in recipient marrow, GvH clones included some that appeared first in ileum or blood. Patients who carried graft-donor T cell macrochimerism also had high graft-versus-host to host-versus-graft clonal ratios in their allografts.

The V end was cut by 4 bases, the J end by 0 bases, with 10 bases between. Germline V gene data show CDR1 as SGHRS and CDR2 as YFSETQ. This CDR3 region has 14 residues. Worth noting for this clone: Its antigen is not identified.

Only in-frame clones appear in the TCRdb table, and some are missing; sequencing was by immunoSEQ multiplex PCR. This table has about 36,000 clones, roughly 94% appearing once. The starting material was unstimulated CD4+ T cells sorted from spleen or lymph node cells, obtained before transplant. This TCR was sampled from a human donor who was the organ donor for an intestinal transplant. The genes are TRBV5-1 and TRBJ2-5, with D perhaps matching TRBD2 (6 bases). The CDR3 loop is CASSPRDYQETQYF. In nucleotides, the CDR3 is TGCGCCAGCAGCCCCCGGGACTACCAAGAGACCCAGTACTTC.